The 19 T cell receptor beta chains reported below all come from one sample, sequenced in a study of tumor-infiltrating lymphocytes in localized non-small cell lung cancer. The data were produced by immunoSEQ multiplex PCR, yet TCRdb's version contains in-frame clones alone and is incomplete. The sample lists about 6,300 clones, 76% seen once, with 5.5% to 7% in the top ten. The sequenced sample consisted of lung tumor tissue. Receptors originate from a human donor with non-small cell lung cancer.

V gene TRBV11-3 combines with J gene TRBJ1-2, with D tentatively TRBD1 (5 bases). V lost 5 bases, J lost 7 bases, and 14 bases lay in between. CDR1 is SGHNT, CDR2 YENEEA, per germline. The CDR3 is 13 amino acids. DNA for the CDR3: TGTGCCAGCAGCCCAACGGCTGACAGTGGCTACACCTTC. It translates to CASSPTADSGYTF. Full variable domain (rest looked up from reference TRBV11-3 and TRBJ1-2): EAGVVQSPRYKIIEKKQPVAFWCNPISGHNTLYWYLQNLGQGPELLIRYENEEAVDDSQLPKDRFSAERLKGVDSTLKIQPAELGDSAVYLCASSPTADSGYTFGSGTRLTVV.

V gene TRBV5-1 combines with J gene TRBJ2-1; 8 nucleotides agree with TRBD2. The CDR3 runs 16 residues. The ends lost 5 bases at V and 5 bases at J; junction bases unmatched: 12. Germline values: CDR1 SGHRS, CDR2 YFSETQ. The CDR3 loop is CASSREGGPGDNEQFF. In DNA, the CDR3 is TGCGCCAGCAGTCGGGAGGGGGGTCCCGGCGACAATGAGCAGTTCTTC.

The gene calls are TRBV28 and TRBJ1-5; possibly TRBD1 for D (5 bases). Germline CDR1 is MDHEN and CDR2 is SYDVKM. V lost 5 bases, J lost 2 bases, and 10 bases lay in between. CDR3 length equals 14 residues. The CDR3 sequence is CASSKIQGNQPQHF. For the CDR3, the DNA is TGTGCCAGCAGTAAAATACAGGGCAATCAGCCCCAGCATTTT. Supplemented by reference TRBV28 and TRBJ1-5, the full variable domain reads DVKVTQSSRYLVKRTGEKVFLECVQDMDHENMFWYRQDPGLGLRLIYFSYDVKMKEKGDIPEGYSVSREKKERFSLILESASTNQTSMYLCASSKIQGNQPQHFGDGTRLSIL.

The V and J genes are TRBV15 and TRBJ2-3, with D perhaps matching TRBD1 (5 bases). Germline loops: CDR1 LNHNV, CDR2 YYDKDF (reference sequence). This CDR3 has 15 residues. Between the trimmed V and J ends, which lost 7 bases and 1 base, there was a span of 15 bases. CDR3 in amino acids: CATIQNLGGTDTQYF. DNA of the CDR3: TGTGCCACCATCCAAAATCTAGGGGGCACAGATACGCAGTATTTT.

This sequence joins TRBV4-1 and TRBJ2-7, with TRBD1 as a possible D gene (7 bases). V gave up 1 base and J gave up 0 bases, with 16 bases separating them. Germline V gives CDR1 MGHRA, CDR2 YSYEKL. The CDR3 length is 17 residues. CDR3 residues: CASSQVRAGQHSYEQYF. The DNA of the CDR3 is TGCGCCAGCAGCCAAGTTCGGGCGGGACAGCACTCCTACGAGCAGTACTTC.

The chain links TRBV12-5 to TRBJ2-4; D is perhaps TRBD1 (6 bases). The CDR3 spans 13 residues. CDR1 LGHNT and CDR2 FRNRAP come from the germline V gene. Trimming cost V 5 bases and J 6 bases, with 11 bases left between them. CDR3 DNA sequence: TGTGCTAGTGGTAATGACAGGATAAACATTCAGTACTTC. This translates into CASGNDRINIQYF. Full variable domain (rest looked up from reference TRBV12-5 and TRBJ2-4): DARVTQTPRHKVTEMGQEVTMRCQPILGHNTVFWYRQTMMQGLELLAYFRNRAPLDDSGMPKDRFSAEMPDATLATLKIQPSEPRDSAVYFCASGNDRINIQYFGAGTRLSVL.

The V and J genes are TRBV2 and TRBJ1-4; a possible D gene is TRBD1 (5 bases). The length of the CDR3 is 12 residues. The V gene's germline CDR1 is SNHLY and CDR2 FYNNEI. The germline V and J ends were trimmed by 2 bases and 8 bases, with 6 bases remaining between them. The CDR3: CASSEQGEKLFF. The DNA of the CDR3 is TGTGCCAGCAGTGAACAGGGAGAAAAACTGTTTTTT.

The CDR3 bases are TGTGCCAGCAGCCCAGGGTCGGGATACCAAGAGACCCAGTACTTC. Translating gives CASSPGSGYQETQYF. The rearrangement joins TRBV11-2 to TRBJ2-5; D might be TRBD1 or TRBD2, each matching 5 bases. Germline V gene sequence: CDR1 SGHAT, CDR2 FQNNGV. The CDR3 sequence is 15 residues long. Trimming took 5 bases from V and 0 from J, leaving 13 bases between them.

The rearrangement joins TRBV28 to TRBJ2-2; 15 bases fit TRBD2. The CDR3 consists of 15 residues. Germline-derived CDR1 and CDR2 are MDHEN and SYDVKM. V lost 7 bases to trimming and J lost 5 bases; unmatched junction nucleotides: 2. The CDR3 DNA sequence: TGTGCCAGCACCGGGACTAGCGGGGGGACCGGGGAGCTGTTTTTT. Amino acid sequence: CASTGTSGGTGELFF.

The genes are TRBV6-6 and TRBJ2-1; possible D gene TRBD1, 6 bases. Germline V gives CDR1 MNHNY, CDR2 SVGAGI (reference sequence). This CDR3 region has 13 residues. V lost 5 bases and J lost 7, with 12 bases in between. CDR3 DNA sequence: TGTGCCAGCAGTGAGGGACAAAATAATGAGCAGTTCTTC. Translating it yields CASSEGQNNEQFF.

The V gene is TRBV5-4, the J gene TRBJ1-2; 7 nucleotides agree with TRBD1. The length of the CDR3 is 16 residues. V gave up 4 bases and J gave up 5 bases; unmatched junction bases: 14. Germline lookup yields CDR1 SGHNT and CDR2 YYREEE (reference sequence). The CDR3 sequence is CASSLGSNRGVYGYTF. The DNA for the CDR3 is TGTGCCAGCAGCCTAGGCTCAAACAGGGGAGTATATGGCTACACCTTC.

The rearrangement links TRBV21-1 to TRBJ2-7. TRBV21-1 is listed as a pseudogene. The CDR3 length is 15 residues. The CDR3, as DNA: TGTGCCAGCAGCACCCAGAGAGGGGGGACTTACAATCCCACCTTC. Its protein is CASSTQRGGTYNPTF.

V is TRBV11-3 and J is TRBJ2-3, with D possibly TRBD1 on 7 matching bases. V was cut by 5 bases and J by 2 bases, with 17 bases left in between. CDR1 and CDR2 from the germline V gene are SGHNT and YENEEA. This CDR3 has 16 amino acids. CDR3 amino acids: CASSPRQGGDTDTQYF. The CDR3 coding sequence is TGTGCCAGCAGCCCCCGTCAGGGGGGTGACACAGATACGCAGTATTTT.

CDR3 nucleotide sequence: TGCGCCAGCAGCCCCGGGCCGACTAGCGGGGGGGTGAACACCGGGGAGCTGTTTTTT. Its protein is CASSPGPTSGGVNTGELFF. This chain connects TRBV5-1 to TRBJ2-2; 14 bases match TRBD2. The CDR3 is 19 residues long. V was clipped by 4 bases and J by 1 base; unmatched bases: 9. CDR1 SGHRS and CDR2 YFSETQ come from the germline V gene.

The rearrangement joins TRBV4-1 to TRBJ1-3; D remains ambiguous. This CDR3 comprises 15 residues. V was shortened by 4 bases and J by 0 bases, with 10 bases between the two germline ends. Germline-derived CDR1 and CDR2 are MGHRA and YSYEKL. DNA for the CDR3: TGCGCCAGCAGCCCCGCAGGTAGCTCTGGAAACACCATATATTTT. It translates to CASSPAGSSGNTIYF.

This clone was observed a few times. CDR3 sequence (DNA): TGTGCTAGTGGTTTGTGGCTGAACAGGGACTCTGGAAACACCATATATTTT. Its protein product is CASGLWLNRDSGNTIYF. The chain carries TRBV12-5 and TRBJ1-3; a weak D match, TRBD1 (6 bases). CDR1 and CDR2 (germline): LGHNT, FRNRAP. This CDR3 has 17 residues. Trimming shortened V by 2 bases and J by 0 bases, and 14 bases separated the two germline ends.

This chain joins TRBV4-1 and TRBJ1-2; D is ambiguous. There are 15 residues in the CDR3. The V end lost 0 bases, the J end lost 2 bases, and 10 bases lay between the germline ends. Germline assignment: CDR1 MGHRA and CDR2 YSYEKL. The CDR3 region has the DNA TGCGCCAGCAGCCAAGAAAGTCGGCTAAACTATGGCTACACCTTC. Translated, it gives CASSQESRLNYGYTF.

The chain has TRBV6-1 and TRBJ2-7; a weak D match, TRBD1 (6 bases). This CDR3 has 15 amino acids. The V gene's germline CDR1 is MNHNS and CDR2 SASEGT. V gave up 8 bases and J gave up 0 bases, with 17 bases separating them. The CDR3, as DNA: TGTGCCAGCGCCCTCGGGACACAGAGCTCCTACGAGCAGTACTTC. Protein product: CASALGTQSSYEQYF.

The chain joins TRBV11-3 to TRBJ2-3; D possibly corresponds to TRBD1 (6 bases). Germline V gene sequence: CDR1 SGHNT, CDR2 YENEEA. Trimming pared 1 base from V and 2 bases from J, leaving 10 bases between. The CDR3 covers 15 residues. In nucleotides, the CDR3 is TGTGCCAGCAGCTTAGGAGGGGGAGCCACAGATACGCAGTATTTT. Translated: CASSLGGGATDTQYF. Full variable domain (outside the CDR3, taken from reference TRBV11-3 and TRBJ2-3): EAGVVQSPRYKIIEKKQPVAFWCNPISGHNTLYWYLQNLGQGPELLIRYENEEAVDDSQLPKDRFSAERLKGVDSTLKIQPAELGDSAVYLCASSLGGGATDTQYFGPGTRLTVL.